A selection of T cell receptor beta chains follows, all from one sample in a study of monozygotic twins with inflammatory bowel disease. From the 5' RACE reads, TCRdb lists one entry per CDR3 protein and no DNA. In total, the table holds 110,000 to 150,000 distinct CDR3 sequences. The sequenced material came from blood. The receptors come from a human donor with ulcerative colitis or Crohn's disease, or a healthy co-twin of an affected twin (not recorded which). CDR3s include the opening cysteine and the closing phenylalanine or tryptophan. The order of the fields is J gene, CDR3 length, V gene, CDR3 protein.

j_call: TRBJ1-6
cdr3_length: 13
v_call: TRBV24-1
cdr3_aa: CATSDNQNSPLHF

j_call: TRBJ1-6
cdr3_length: 14
v_call: TRBV12-3/TRBV12-4
cdr3_aa: CASTLVGGNSPLHF

j_call: TRBJ2-3
cdr3_length: 15
v_call: TRBV11-3
cdr3_aa: CASSPGTGEVDTQYF

j_call: TRBJ1-2
cdr3_length: 15
v_call: TRBV20-1
cdr3_aa: CSARDTQTGYYGYTF

j_call: TRBJ2-6
cdr3_length: 16
v_call: TRBV7-9
cdr3_aa: CASNYHRTSGANVLTF

j_call: TRBJ2-1
cdr3_length: 16
v_call: TRBV5-1
cdr3_aa: CASSLAAPSSYNEQFF

j_call: TRBJ2-7
cdr3_length: 16
v_call: TRBV7-2
cdr3_aa: CASSLSFTGGTYEQYF

j_call: TRBJ1-1
cdr3_length: 16
v_call: TRBV18
cdr3_aa: CASSQSAGTANTEAFF

j_call: TRBJ2-6
cdr3_length: 15
v_call: TRBV20-1
cdr3_aa: CSARDLWSGANVLTF

j_call: TRBJ1-3
cdr3_length: 15
v_call: TRBV30
cdr3_aa: CAWRPSGTGGNTIYF

j_call: TRBJ2-5
cdr3_length: 13
v_call: TRBV30
cdr3_aa: CAWIPGDQETQYF

j_call: TRBJ2-1
cdr3_length: 15
v_call: TRBV5-1
cdr3_aa: CASSYSDRGRDEQFF

j_call: TRBJ2-7
cdr3_length: 16
v_call: TRBV21-1
cdr3_aa: CASSKRRDRRAYEQYF

j_call: TRBJ2-1
cdr3_length: 17
v_call: TRBV11-3
cdr3_aa: CASSLGLLAGPYNEQFF

j_call: TRBJ1-2
cdr3_length: 13
v_call: TRBV30
cdr3_aa: CAWTGERLYGYTF

j_call: TRBJ2-1
cdr3_length: 12
v_call: TRBV24-1
cdr3_aa: CATSVANNEQFF

j_call: TRBJ2-2
cdr3_length: 16
v_call: TRBV12-3/TRBV12-4
cdr3_aa: CASRGGGSFSSGELFF

j_call: TRBJ1-1
cdr3_length: 11
v_call: TRBV7-2
cdr3_aa: CASSSDTEAFF

j_call: TRBJ2-7
cdr3_length: 11
v_call: TRBV10-3
cdr3_aa: CAHGYSYEQYF

j_call: TRBJ2-3
cdr3_length: 15
v_call: TRBV5-1
cdr3_aa: CASSLEGGPFDTQYF

j_call: TRBJ2-7
cdr3_length: 11
v_call: TRBV7-9
cdr3_aa: CASSPLYEQYF

j_call: TRBJ2-1
cdr3_length: 16
v_call: TRBV4-1
cdr3_aa: CASSPSGTSAYNEQFF

j_call: TRBJ1-6
cdr3_length: 11
v_call: TRBV3-1
cdr3_aa: CASGEDSPLHF

j_call: TRBJ2-1
cdr3_length: 16
v_call: TRBV5-1
cdr3_aa: CASIETSGSSYNEQFF

j_call: TRBJ2-3
cdr3_length: 14
v_call: TRBV24-1
cdr3_aa: CATGLRGGVDTQYF

j_call: TRBJ1-1
cdr3_length: 14
v_call: TRBV20-1
cdr3_aa: CSARTDREHTEAFF

j_call: TRBJ1-1
cdr3_length: 13
v_call: TRBV29-1
cdr3_aa: CSVEAQGATEAFF

j_call: TRBJ2-1
cdr3_length: 15
v_call: TRBV27
cdr3_aa: CASTIAGRSYNEQFF

j_call: TRBJ1-2
cdr3_length: 16
v_call: TRBV9
cdr3_aa: CASSVARGAPLFGYTF

j_call: TRBJ1-2
cdr3_length: 14
v_call: TRBV6-1
cdr3_aa: CASSHLVRNYGYTF